The present TCR beta chain was sequenced within a study of spatial heterogeneity in lung cancer. Trimming cost V 6 bases and J 9 bases; bases outside gene matches: 7. The CDR3 spans 13 residues. Germline V lookup: CDR1 SNHLY, CDR2 FYNNEI. TCRdb reprocessed the 5' RACE reads with MiXCR, giving one entry per CDR3 protein. The sample records under 150,000 distinct CDR3 sequences, over 9% being singletons. Regarding time point: blood at routine non-recurrence follow-up after resection. Whole RNA came from tumor, nontumor lung or frozen PBMC and was sequenced without being sorted. The sequenced sample was PBMCs, obtained at follow-up. This clonotype originated in a male donor with early-stage non-small cell lung cancer. This rearrangement joins TRBV2 to TRBJ2-1, with TRBD2 identical over 8 bases. The CDR3 protein is CASSISGGGEQFF. The CDR3 nucleotides read TGTGCCAGCAGCATAAGCGGGGGAGGTGAGCAGTTCTTC.